This TCR beta chain was captured in a study of glioma-infiltrating T cells after dendritic cell vaccination. Broader study findings: Higher TCR clonality did not directly relate to longer survival.

Isocitrate dehydrogenase mutation was absent in all glioblastoma patients. Regarding this clone: Its cognate antigen is unknown.

Amplification used 60 V beta primers and 13 J beta primers. Clones were sequenced by immunoSEQ multiplex PCR, and TCRdb holds only the in-frame ones, with some missing. Among about 90,000 clones listed, more than 75% were seen once. The CDR3 contains 12 residues. The germline V gene has CDR1 SQVTM and CDR2 ANQGSEA. Between the trimmed V and J ends, which lost 4 bases and 1 base, there was a span of 6 bases. This specimen was blood, taken before dendritic cell vaccination. The TCR sequence derives from a human donor with glioblastoma. The V and J genes are TRBV29-1 and TRBJ2-3; no clear D gene. The CDR3 sequence is CSVVLRTDTQYF. DNA of the CDR3: TGCAGCGTTGTCCTCCGCACAGATACGCAGTATTTT.